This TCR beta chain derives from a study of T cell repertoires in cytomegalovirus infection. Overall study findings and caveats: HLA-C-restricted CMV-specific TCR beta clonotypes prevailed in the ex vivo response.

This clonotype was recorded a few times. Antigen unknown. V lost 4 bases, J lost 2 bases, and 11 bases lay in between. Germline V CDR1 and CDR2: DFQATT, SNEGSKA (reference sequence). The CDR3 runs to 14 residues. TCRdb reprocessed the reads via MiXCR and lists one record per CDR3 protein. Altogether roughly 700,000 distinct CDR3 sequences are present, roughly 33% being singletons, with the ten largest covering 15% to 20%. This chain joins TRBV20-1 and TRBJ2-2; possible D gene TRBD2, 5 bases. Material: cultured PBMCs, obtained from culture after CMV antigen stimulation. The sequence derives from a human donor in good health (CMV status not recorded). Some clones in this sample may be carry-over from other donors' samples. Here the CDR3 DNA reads TGCAGTGCTATCCGGGGTGCCAACACCGGGGAGCTGTTTTTT. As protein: CSAIRGANTGELFF.